This T cell receptor beta chain was sequenced for a study of blood T cell repertoires in COVID-19. Across the study: T cells, B-cell-depleted T cells, or PBMCs provided the cDNA or gDNA that served as material.

V was trimmed by 0 bases and J by 6 bases, leaving 19 bases between them. The length of the CDR3 is 17 residues. CDR1 is SGHRS and CDR2 is YFSETQ in the germline V gene. TCRdb's copy holds only in-frame clones and misses some; the assay was immunoSEQ multiplex PCR. Found here are approximately 16,000 clones, approximately 88% of them singletons; the top ten hold roughly 12%. This sequence joins TRBV5-1 and TRBJ2-1, with a weak D call TRBD2 (6 bases). The clonotype originates from a human donor in a cohort sampled during active COVID-19. Sequencing input: peripheral blood. The CDR3 region is CASSLESASDGFNEQFF. The CDR3 nucleotides are TGCGCCAGCAGCTTGGAATCGGCTAGCGATGGCTTCAATGAGCAGTTCTTC.